The 29 T cell receptor beta chains below were found in one sample sequenced in a study of OX40 agonist ivuxolimab in advanced cancers. The library was obtained by the immunoSEQ multiplex PCR assay. The clones in this table, taken by TCRdb from immuneACCESS, are in-frame only. Not every clone is retained; where verified, under half of the shortfall comes from an unresolved V gene, and the cause of the rest is unknown. This sample has around 77,000 clones in its table, and around nine tenths of those were observed once. In total, the top ten clones hold approximately 6% of the sample. The sequenced sample was CD4+ or CD8+ T cells sorted from blood, obtained in a trial of the OX40 agonist ivuxolimab. The receptors originated from an adult with an advanced solid tumor such as melanoma, head and neck, liver or kidney cancer.

This clone came up once. This chain links TRBV28 with TRBJ2-3; no firm D call. The V end was cut by 5 bases, the J end by 3 bases, with 6 bases between. Germline V lookup: CDR1 MDHEN, CDR2 SYDVKM. The CDR3 extends over 12 amino acids. The CDR3 nucleotides read TGTGCCAGCAGTGACCAGACAGATACGCAGTATTTT. Residues: CASSDQTDTQYF.

The V gene is TRBV19, the J gene TRBJ1-1, with D possibly TRBD1 on 6 matching bases. Trimming stripped 5 bases from V and 1 base from J, with 8 bases between. The length of the CDR3 is 13 residues. Germline V gene lookup returns CDR1 LNHDA and CDR2 SQIVND (reference sequence). Here the CDR3 reads CASSATGNTEAFF. The CDR3 coding sequence is TGTGCCAGTAGTGCGACAGGGAACACTGAAGCTTTCTTT.

This chain's CDR3 is CASSYSTSGRPQHF. Here the CDR3 DNA reads TGTGCCAGCAGTTACTCCACCTCAGGCCGGCCCCAGCATTTT. The chain is built from TRBV6-5 and TRBJ1-5, with no clear D. The CDR3 is 14 amino acids. V was pared by 0 bases and J by 9 bases, with 12 bases between. Germline CDR1 and CDR2: MNHEY and SVGAGI.

The V gene is TRBV20-1, the J gene TRBJ1-3, with D hard to call. The V end lost 6 bases, the J end lost 4 bases, and 7 bases lay between the germline ends. The CDR3 is made up of 11 amino acids. CDR1 and CDR2 from the germline V gene are DFQATT and SNEGSKA (reference sequence). The CDR3: CSAPAGNTIYF. For the CDR3, the DNA is TGCAGTGCCCCAGCCGGAAACACCATATATTTT.

The chain links TRBV16 to TRBJ1-2; D unresolved. The length of the CDR3 is 12 residues. V shed 4 bases and J shed 11 bases, with 14 bases lying between them. From germline, CDR1 is KGHSY and CDR2 FQNENV. The CDR3 sequence: CASSPNRAQYTF. The CDR3 nucleotides are TGTGCCAGCAGCCCCAATCGGGCGCAGTACACCTTC.

The V call is TRBV4-3, the J call TRBJ1-2, with unresolved D. This CDR3 is built from 14 residues. V was trimmed by 0 bases and J by 8 bases, leaving 13 bases between them. Germline loops: CDR1 LGHNA, CDR2 YSLEER. The CDR3 sequence: CASSQDLLTWGYTF. The DNA for the CDR3 is TGCGCCAGCAGCCAAGATCTGTTGACTTGGGGCTACACCTTC.

The V gene is TRBV27, the J gene TRBJ2-1; D call uncertain. Per germline, CDR1 MNHEY and CDR2 SMNVEV (reference sequence). Trimming shortened V by 5 bases and J by 0 bases, and 8 bases separated the two germline ends. The CDR3 covers 14 residues. CDR3: CASSVLGSYNEQFF. The DNA of the CDR3 is TGTGCCAGCAGTGTATTAGGCTCCTACAATGAGCAGTTCTTC.

Sample share makes this clone medium-sized. The chain carries TRBV30 and TRBJ1-1; D might be TRBD1 (6 bases). Germline V gene sequence: CDR1 GTSNPN, CDR2 SVGIG (reference sequence). This CDR3 contains 14 residues. Between the trimmed V and J ends, which lost 1 base and 1 base, there was a span of 10 bases. DNA of the CDR3: TGTGCCTGGAGTGCCCAGACAGGGAACACTGAAGCTTTCTTT. Its translation: CAWSAQTGNTEAFF.

The V and J genes are TRBV2 and TRBJ1-2, with 9 nucleotides matching TRBD1. V gave up 6 bases and J gave up 4 bases; unmatched junction bases: 9. The germline V gene has CDR1 SNHLY and CDR2 FYNNEI. This CDR3 is built from 15 residues. DNA of the CDR3: TGTGCCAGCAGGACCGGGACAGGGATCTCCTATGGCTACACCTTC. It codes for CASRTGTGISYGYTF.

This rearrangement joins TRBV7-9 to TRBJ2-7; no definite D call. The V and J ends lost 4 bases and 2 bases respectively, with 12 bases between them. The CDR3 is 14 amino acids. Germline CDR1 reads SEHNR; CDR2 reads FQNEAQ (reference sequence). CDR3 sequence reads: CASSSSYGTYEQYF. In nucleotides, the CDR3 is TGTGCCAGCAGCTCATCATACGGAACCTACGAGCAGTACTTC.

The chain is built from TRBV7-2 and TRBJ2-1, with 8 positions matching TRBD2. The germline gives CDR1 SGHTA, CDR2 FQGNSA. The CDR3 sequence is 13 residues long. V lost 8 bases and J lost 3; bases outside the gene matches: 3. The CDR3 reads CASRAGGYNEQFF. Written as DNA, the CDR3 is TGTGCCAGCCGCGCGGGAGGCTACAATGAGCAGTTCTTC.

The chain employs TRBV19 and TRBJ1-1; D not resolved. There are 13 residues in the CDR3. The V end was cut by 2 bases, the J end by 1 base, with 5 bases between. Per the germline V gene, CDR1 is LNHDA and CDR2 is SQIVND (reference sequence). The CDR3 spells CASSISANTEAFF. CDR3 bases: TGTGCCAGTAGTATATCAGCGAACACTGAAGCTTTCTTT.

The chain links TRBV7-3 to TRBJ1-5; 12 bases line up with TRBD1. The CDR3 sequence is 19 residues long. V trimming: 5 bases; J trimming: 5 bases; junction bases outside the gene matches: 16. Germline V gene data show CDR1 as SGHTA and CDR2 as FQGTGA. CDR3 nucleotide sequence: TGTGCCAGCAGCCAAACCCGGGACAGGGGGCAAGGTGACGATCAGCCCCAGCATTTT. Translation: CASSQTRDRGQGDDQPQHF.

The chain uses TRBV27 and TRBJ2-7; 13 positions agree with TRBD2. V was clipped by 4 bases and J by 5 bases; unmatched bases: 5. The CDR3 has 15 amino acids. The germline V gene encodes CDR1 MNHEY and CDR2 SMNVEV (reference sequence). CDR3: CASSSGLAGYHEQYF. The CDR3 DNA is TGTGCCAGCAGTTCGGGACTAGCGGGATATCACGAGCAGTACTTC.

The chain couples TRBV7-9 to TRBJ1-1; D unclear. CDR3 length: 12 amino acids. V shed 5 bases and J shed 4 bases, with 8 bases lying between them. The germline V gene has CDR1 SEHNR and CDR2 FQNEAQ (reference sequence). The CDR3 loop is CASSVSSTEAFF. The CDR3 nucleotides are TGTGCCAGCAGCGTCTCCAGCACTGAAGCTTTCTTT. The whole variable domain, filled in from reference TRBV7-9 and TRBJ1-1, reads DTGVSQNPRHKITKRGQNVTFRCDPISEHNRLYWYRQTLGQGPEFLTYFQNEAQLEKSRLLSDRFSAERPKGSFSTLEIQRTEQGDSAMYLCASSVSSTEAFFGQGTRLTVV.

The V gene is TRBV9, the J gene TRBJ2-5, with TRBD1 matching over 10 bases. J was trimmed by 0 bases and V by 4 bases; bases with no gene match: 9. The CDR3 is 17 residues long. CDR1 and CDR2 (germline): SGDLS, YYNGEE. This CDR3 reads CASSHHVDRGHQETQYF. CDR3 nucleotides: TGTGCCAGCAGCCACCACGTTGACAGGGGGCACCAAGAGACCCAGTACTTC.

V gene TRBV27 combines with J gene TRBJ2-7; TRBD1 matches at 9 bases. Unmatched junction bases numbered 11, after V lost 5 bases and J lost 6 bases. Per the germline V gene, CDR1 is MNHEY and CDR2 is SMNVEV (reference sequence). The CDR3 is 15 residues long. CDR3 DNA sequence: TGTGCCAGCAGTAGCAGGACAGGGGAGCGTTTCGAGCAGTACTTC. This translates into CASSSRTGERFEQYF.

The CDR3 protein is CASSPGGVYGYTF. Here the CDR3 DNA reads TGTGCCAGCAGCCCAGGGGGAGTCTATGGCTACACCTTC. This chain uses TRBV4-2 with TRBJ1-2, with TRBD1 matching over 7 bases. CDR1 is LGHNA and CDR2 is YNFKEQ in the germline V gene. The CDR3 sequence is 13 residues long. The V gene end was trimmed by 4 bases and the J gene end by 4 bases; junction bases not matched to a gene: 3.

The genes are TRBV4-2 and TRBJ2-7; tentatively, D is TRBD1 (6 bases). This CDR3 is built from 14 residues. The V end lost 5 bases, the J end lost 0 bases, and 11 bases lay between the germline ends. Germline lookup yields CDR1 LGHNA and CDR2 YNFKEQ. The CDR3 region has the DNA TGTGCCAGCAGCTCACCAGGGGACTCCTACGAGCAGTACTTC. Translated, it gives CASSSPGDSYEQYF.

This chain joins TRBV27 and TRBJ2-5; TRBD1 matches at 8 bases. The CDR3 sequence is 15 residues long. The V gene's germline CDR1 is MNHEY and CDR2 SMNVEV (reference sequence). After removal of 0 bases from V and 4 bases from J, the junction contained 4 bases not matched to a gene. The chain's CDR3 is CASSLSGTGLETQYF. The CDR3 coding sequence is TGTGCCAGCAGTTTATCCGGGACAGGTTTAGAGACCCAGTACTTC.

To note about this clone: A read error may account for a junction end that differs from germline. The rearrangement links TRBV27 to TRBJ1-2; D is unclear. The V gene's germline CDR1 is MNHEY and CDR2 SMNVEV (reference sequence). The length of the CDR3 is 15 residues. CDR3 residues: CASSLSYGVFGGTHF. The CDR3 DNA reads as TGTGCCAGCAGTTTATCGTATGGAGTGTTCGGTGGAACTCATTTC.

The J gene is TRBJ1-2, the V gene TRBV19; D gene unclear. Germline CDR1 reads LNHDA; CDR2 reads SQIVND (reference sequence). CDR3 length equals 12 residues. The V end lost 11 bases, the J end lost 0 bases, and 10 bases lay between the germline ends. DNA for the CDR3: TGTGCCTCGAACAGACCTAACTATGGCTACACCTTC. The encoded protein is CASNRPNYGYTF.

The chain links TRBV7-9 to TRBJ2-1; D unresolved. Germline CDR1 reads SEHNR; CDR2 reads FQNEAQ (reference sequence). The CDR3 runs 12 residues. With 2 bases removed from V and 7 bases from J, the gap between germline ends came to 6 bases. The CDR3 loop is CASSLPLNEQFF. The CDR3 DNA reads as TGTGCCAGCAGCTTACCACTGAATGAGCAGTTCTTC.

The CDR3 sequence is CASGGQSYEQYF. CDR3 DNA: TGTGCCAGCGGCGGACAGTCGTACGAGCAGTACTTC. V and J are TRBV27 and TRBJ2-7; the D gene is possibly TRBD1 (6 bases). Trimming pared 8 bases from V and 4 bases from J, leaving 12 bases between. The V gene's germline CDR1 is MNHEY and CDR2 SMNVEV (reference sequence). The length of the CDR3 is 12 residues.

The J gene is TRBJ2-7, the V gene TRBV19; 8 bases are shared with TRBD1. The V gene end was trimmed by 3 bases and the J gene end by 3 bases; junction bases not matched to a gene: 7. Germline V gene data show CDR1 as LNHDA and CDR2 as SQIVND (reference sequence). The CDR3 runs to 15 residues. Written as DNA, the CDR3 is TGTGCCAGTAGTATTGCACAGGGGGAATACTACGAGCAGTACTTC. Translating gives CASSIAQGEYYEQYF.

V and J are TRBV29-1 and TRBJ1-3; D is perhaps TRBD1 (6 bases). V was trimmed by 2 bases and J by 4 bases, leaving 12 bases between them. The CDR3 runs 14 residues. CDR1 and CDR2 from the germline V gene are SQVTM and ANQGSEA. Here the CDR3 DNA reads TGCAGCGTTGAACTGGGGGCGCGGGGAAACACCATATATTTT. This codes for CSVELGARGNTIYF.

The chain combines TRBV9 with TRBJ2-1; 8 nucleotides agree with TRBD1. Germline CDR1 and CDR2: SGDLS and YYNGEE. V trimming: 0 bases; J trimming: 7 bases; junction bases outside the gene matches: 3. The CDR3 has 14 residues. CDR3 nucleotides: TGTGCCAGCAGCGTAGGACAGGGGAGGAATGAGCAGTTCTTC. Translating gives CASSVGQGRNEQFF.

This chain joins TRBV15 and TRBJ2-3; TRBD2 agrees at 8 bases. This CDR3 has 16 residues. Germline V lookup: CDR1 LNHNV, CDR2 YYDKDF (reference sequence). V shed 4 bases, J shed 2 bases, and the junction held 8 bases outside the gene matches. Here the CDR3 reads CATSTTTSAFTDTQYF. CDR3 sequence (DNA): TGTGCCACCAGCACAACGACTAGCGCCTTCACAGATACGCAGTATTTT.

The rearrangement links TRBV19 to TRBJ1-1; 8 positions agree with TRBD1. The CDR3 loop spans 15 amino acids. The V gene end was trimmed by 4 bases and the J gene end by 7 bases; junction bases not matched to a gene: 11. Germline-derived CDR1 and CDR2 are LNHDA and SQIVND (reference sequence). The CDR3, as DNA: TGTGCCAGTAGTACCCCGGACAGGGCCCCTAATGAAGCTTTCTTT. Translation gives CASSTPDRAPNEAFF.